This T cell receptor (beta chain) was recovered during a study of blood T cell repertoires in COVID-19. Background on the study: Acute and convalescent COVID-19 specimens originated in the United States, Italy and Spain.

In germline, CDR1 is SGHAT, CDR2 FQNNGV. V dropped 1 base and J dropped 7 bases, with 11 bases sitting between them. CDR3 length equals 13 residues. Original methodology: Amplifying reference gene primers gave estimates of nucleated cell counts. Sequencing was performed with immunoSEQ multiplex PCR; in TCRdb, only in-frame clones are kept and a portion is missing. The V and J calls and clone size come from that table; D and trimming were worked out from the DNA. The data contain some 270,000 clones, around 93% of them singletons. Participants, about 18 to 90 years old, spanned about two dozen US areas. People in the exposed group encountered a COVID-19 case within 2 weeks before entering the study.

The V call is TRBV11-2, the J call TRBJ2-7; the D is unclear. The sample was PBMCs or T cells enriched from blood (not recorded which). The origin of this receptor is a man aged 35-49 years who had been exposed to COVID-19. Here the CDR3 DNA reads TGTGCCAGCAGCTTAGTTCGGCAGCGTGAGCAGTACTTC. This sequence encodes CASSLVRQREQYF.